The 13 T cell receptor beta chains below were found in one sample sequenced in a study of identical twins. Using its own MiXCR run on the 5' RACE reads, TCRdb lists one record per CDR3 protein. The table lists about 470,000 distinct CDR3 sequences, 20% to 25% of them singletons. These data also formed part of another study, on T cells expressing NK-cell markers.

Sequencing used CD4+ T cells sorted from blood. The receptors here all came from a woman between 18 and 30 years old in good health.

This clonotype was recorded a few times. The chain is built from TRBV25-1 and TRBJ2-7; 8 bases line up with TRBD2. CDR3 length equals 15 residues. The V segment lost 3 bases and the J segment 4 bases; nucleotides outside the gene matches: 8. Germline lookup yields CDR1 MGHDK and CDR2 SYGVNS. The CDR3: CASSDSGTFGYEQYF. DNA of the CDR3: TGTGCCAGCAGTGATAGCGGGACCTTCGGATACGAGCAGTACTTC.

This chain links TRBV7-2 with TRBJ2-2; D is possibly TRBD2 (6 bases). Per germline, CDR1 SGHTA and CDR2 FQGNSA. The CDR3 runs to 17 residues. V lost 0 bases and J lost 4, with 15 bases in between. CDR3 in DNA: TGTGCCAGCAGCTTAGCTATTAGCGGAAGAGGCACCGGGGAGCTGTTTTTT. This translates into CASSLAISGRGTGELFF.

This chain uses TRBV15 with TRBJ1-1; unclear D gene. Germline CDR1 reads LNHNV; CDR2 reads YYDKDF (reference sequence). V shed 1 base and J shed 1 base, with 4 bases lying between them. The CDR3 is made up of 13 amino acids. The CDR3 here is CATSRGPNTEAFF. The CDR3 DNA reads as TGTGCCACCAGCAGAGGACCGAACACTGAAGCTTTCTTT.

This clonotype showed up just a few times. CDR3 DNA: TGTGCCAGCAGTGCAGAGGGTCAGCCCCAGCATTTT. Its protein is CASSAEGQPQHF. This rearrangement joins TRBV6-5 to TRBJ1-5; D gene unclear. Trimming pared 5 bases from V and 6 bases from J, leaving 8 bases between. CDR3 size: 12 residues. Germline assignment: CDR1 MNHEY and CDR2 SVGAGI.

The chain is built from TRBV5-1 and TRBJ2-2; weak D call: TRBD2 (6 bases). This CDR3 is 15 amino acids long. Germline CDR1 reads SGHRS; CDR2 reads YFSETQ. Trimming took off 4 bases at V and 3 bases at J, with 13 bases between the two ends. CDR3 bases: TGCGCCAGCAGCCGGTCGGGAGAAGACACCGGGGAGCTGTTTTTT. Translating gives CASSRSGEDTGELFF.

V gene TRBV2 combines with J gene TRBJ2-7; TRBD2 agrees at 7 bases. The CDR3 contains 15 residues. CDR1 SNHLY and CDR2 FYNNEI come from the germline V gene. The ends lost 2 bases at V and 4 bases at J; junction bases unmatched: 8. CDR3 bases: TGTGCCAGCAGTGAACTAGCGGCCGAGTGGTACGAGCAGTACTTC. Translating gives CASSELAAEWYEQYF.

The table lists this clonotype with many counts. The chain links TRBV7-8 to TRBJ2-1, with TRBD2 matching over 8 bases. Per germline, CDR1 SGHVS and CDR2 FQNEAQ. The CDR3 consists of 15 residues. Trimming cost V 8 bases and J 2 bases; bases outside gene matches: 8. CDR3 bases: TGTGCCAGCGGACCTACTAGCGGAACCTACAATGAGCAGTTCTTC. Its protein product is CASGPTSGTYNEQFF.

The chain employs TRBV20-1 and TRBJ2-7; 8 positions agree with TRBD2. The germline gives CDR1 DFQATT, CDR2 SNEGSKA (reference sequence). This CDR3 spans 15 amino acids. With 4 bases clipped from V and 7 bases from J, the junction kept 15 bases outside the gene matches. For the CDR3, the DNA is TGCAGTGCTATCGTTACTAGCGGCGAGAAAGAGGAGCAGTACTTC. Its translation is CSAIVTSGEKEEQYF.

Only a few counts were recorded for this clonotype. CDR3 loop: CSARDPSSGTDTQYF. DNA of the CDR3: TGCAGTGCTAGAGATCCGAGTAGCGGGACGGATACGCAGTATTTT. The chain couples TRBV20-1 to TRBJ2-3; 8 bases are a match to TRBD2. The CDR3 runs 15 residues. Trimming removed 0 bases from V and 6 bases from J; junction bases left unmatched: 8. Germline V gene data show CDR1 as DFQATT and CDR2 as SNEGSKA (reference sequence).

The chain carries TRBV29-1 and TRBJ1-1, with 8 bases identical to TRBD1. Trimming removed 7 bases from V and 12 bases from J; junction bases left unmatched: 10. This CDR3 region has 11 residues. Germline values: CDR1 SQVTM, CDR2 ANQGSEA. The CDR3 bases are TGCAGCGCGACAGGGGCCCGGGGGTCTTTCTTT. This translates into CSATGARGSFF.

V and J are TRBV7-2 and TRBJ2-7, with 7 bases fitting TRBD2. V gave up 2 bases and J gave up 3 bases; unmatched junction bases: 13. This CDR3 has 17 residues. CDR1 and CDR2 from the germline V gene are SGHTA and FQGNSA. CDR3 protein: CASSLFSGGGSDYEQYF. DNA of the CDR3: TGTGCCAGCAGCTTATTTTCGGGGGGAGGCAGCGACTACGAGCAGTACTTC.

This clonotype has a handful of counts. CDR3 region: CASSLGGSGELFF. The CDR3 DNA sequence: TGTGCCAGCAGCTTAGGCGGGTCCGGGGAGCTGTTTTTT. The chain uses TRBV5-5 and TRBJ2-2; D is perhaps TRBD2 (5 bases). The CDR3 consists of 13 residues. Deletions cut 2 bases from V and 6 bases from J, with 8 bases between. Germline CDR1 SGHKS, CDR2 YYEKEE (reference sequence). The variable domain in full, completed from reference TRBV5-5 and TRBJ2-2, reads DAGVTQSPTHLIKTRGQQVTLRCSPISGHKSVSWYQQVLGQGPQFIFQYYEKEERGRGNFPDRFSARQFPNYSSELNVNALLLGDSALYLCASSLGGSGELFFGEGSRLTVL.

The chain uses TRBV9 and TRBJ2-2; tentatively, D is TRBD1 (6 bases). Deletions cut 3 bases from V and 1 base from J, with 13 bases between. CDR3 length: 16 residues. Per the germline V gene, CDR1 is SGDLS and CDR2 is YYNGEE. For the CDR3, the DNA is TGTGCCAGCAGCGGTACCGGGACACTGAACACCGGGGAGCTGTTTTTT. It specifies CASSGTGTLNTGELFF. The variable domain in full, with the rest retrieved from reference TRBV9 and TRBJ2-2, is DSGVTQTPKHLITATGQRVTLRCSPRSGDLSVYWYQQSLDQGLQFLIQYYNGEERAKGNILERFSAQQFPDLHSELNLSSLELGDSALYFCASSGTGTLNTGELFFGEGSRLTVL.